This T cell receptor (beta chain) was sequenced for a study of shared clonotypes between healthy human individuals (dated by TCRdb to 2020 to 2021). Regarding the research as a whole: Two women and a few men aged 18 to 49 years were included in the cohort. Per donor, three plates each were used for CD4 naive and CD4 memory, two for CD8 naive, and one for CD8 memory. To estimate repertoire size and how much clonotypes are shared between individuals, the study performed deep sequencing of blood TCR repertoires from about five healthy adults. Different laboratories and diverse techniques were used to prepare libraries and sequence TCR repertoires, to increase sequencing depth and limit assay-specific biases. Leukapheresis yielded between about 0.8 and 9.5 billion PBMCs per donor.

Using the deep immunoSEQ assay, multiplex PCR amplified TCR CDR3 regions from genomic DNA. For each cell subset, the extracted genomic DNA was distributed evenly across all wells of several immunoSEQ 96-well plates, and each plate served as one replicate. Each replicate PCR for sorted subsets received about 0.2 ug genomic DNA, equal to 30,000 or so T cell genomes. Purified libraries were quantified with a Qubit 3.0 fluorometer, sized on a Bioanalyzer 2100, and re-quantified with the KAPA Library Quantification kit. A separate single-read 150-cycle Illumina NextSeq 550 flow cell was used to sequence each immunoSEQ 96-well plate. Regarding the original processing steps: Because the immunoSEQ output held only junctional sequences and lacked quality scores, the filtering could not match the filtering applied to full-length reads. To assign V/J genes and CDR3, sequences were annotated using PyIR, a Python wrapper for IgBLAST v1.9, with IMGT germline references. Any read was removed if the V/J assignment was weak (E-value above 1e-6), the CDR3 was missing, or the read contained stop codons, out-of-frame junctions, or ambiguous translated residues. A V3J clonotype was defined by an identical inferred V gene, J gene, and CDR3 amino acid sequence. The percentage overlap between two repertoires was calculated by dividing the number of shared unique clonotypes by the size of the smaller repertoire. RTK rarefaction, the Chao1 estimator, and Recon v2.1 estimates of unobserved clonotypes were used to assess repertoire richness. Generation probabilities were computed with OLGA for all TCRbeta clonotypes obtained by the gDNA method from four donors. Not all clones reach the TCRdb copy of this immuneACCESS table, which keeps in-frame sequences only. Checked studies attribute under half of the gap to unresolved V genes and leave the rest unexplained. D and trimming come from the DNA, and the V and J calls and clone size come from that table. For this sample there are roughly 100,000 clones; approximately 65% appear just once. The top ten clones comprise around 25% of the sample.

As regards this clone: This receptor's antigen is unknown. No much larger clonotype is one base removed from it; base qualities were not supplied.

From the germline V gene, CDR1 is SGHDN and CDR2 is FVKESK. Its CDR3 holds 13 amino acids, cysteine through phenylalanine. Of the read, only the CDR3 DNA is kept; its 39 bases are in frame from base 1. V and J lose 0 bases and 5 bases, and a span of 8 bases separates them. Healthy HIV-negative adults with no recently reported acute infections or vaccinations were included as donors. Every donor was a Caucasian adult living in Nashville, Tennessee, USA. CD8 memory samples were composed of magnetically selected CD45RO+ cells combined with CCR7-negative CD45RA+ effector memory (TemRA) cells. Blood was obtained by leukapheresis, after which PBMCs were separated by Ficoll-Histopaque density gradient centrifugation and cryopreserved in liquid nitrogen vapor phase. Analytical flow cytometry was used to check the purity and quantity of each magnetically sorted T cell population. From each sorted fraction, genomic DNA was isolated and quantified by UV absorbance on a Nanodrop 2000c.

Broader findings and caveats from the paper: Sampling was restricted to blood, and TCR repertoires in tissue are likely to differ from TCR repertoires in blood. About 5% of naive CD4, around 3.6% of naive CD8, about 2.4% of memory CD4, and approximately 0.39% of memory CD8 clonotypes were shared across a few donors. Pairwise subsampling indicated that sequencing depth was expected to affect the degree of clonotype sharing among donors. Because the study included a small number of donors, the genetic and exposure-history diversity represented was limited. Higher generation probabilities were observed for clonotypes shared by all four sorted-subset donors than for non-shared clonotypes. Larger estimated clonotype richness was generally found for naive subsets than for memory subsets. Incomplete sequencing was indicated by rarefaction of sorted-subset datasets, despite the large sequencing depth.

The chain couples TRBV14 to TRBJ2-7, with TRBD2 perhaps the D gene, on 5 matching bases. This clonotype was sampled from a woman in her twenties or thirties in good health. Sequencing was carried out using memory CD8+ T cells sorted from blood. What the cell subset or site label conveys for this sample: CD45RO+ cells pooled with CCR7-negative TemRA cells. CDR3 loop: CASSQDSGNEQYF. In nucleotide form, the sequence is TGTGCCAGCAGCCAAGACTCGGGGAACGAGCAGTACTTC.